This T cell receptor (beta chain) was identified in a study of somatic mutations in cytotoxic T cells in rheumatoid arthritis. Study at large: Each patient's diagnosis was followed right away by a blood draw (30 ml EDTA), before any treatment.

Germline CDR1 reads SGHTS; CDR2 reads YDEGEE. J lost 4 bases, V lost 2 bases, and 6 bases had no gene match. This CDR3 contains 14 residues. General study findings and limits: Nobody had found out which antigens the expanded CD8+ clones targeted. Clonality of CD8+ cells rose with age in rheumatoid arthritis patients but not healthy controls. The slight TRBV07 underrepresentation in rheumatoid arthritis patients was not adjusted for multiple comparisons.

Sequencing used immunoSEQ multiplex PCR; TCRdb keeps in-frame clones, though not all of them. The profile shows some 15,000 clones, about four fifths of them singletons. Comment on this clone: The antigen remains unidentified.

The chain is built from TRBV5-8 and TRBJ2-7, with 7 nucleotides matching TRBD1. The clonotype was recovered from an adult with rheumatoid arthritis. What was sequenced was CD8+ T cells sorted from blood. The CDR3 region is CASSLRGGEYEQYF. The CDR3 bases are TGTGCCAGCAGCTTAAGAGGGGGCGAGTACGAGCAGTACTTC.